The rows below give T cell receptor beta chains drawn from one sample of a study of preoperative IRX-2 immunotherapy in early breast cancer. Clones were read by immunoSEQ multiplex PCR, and TCRdb kept only the in-frame ones, dropping some. The sample lists approximately 3,200 clones; 75% to 80% were seen once. The sequencing used tumor tissue, collected after IRX-2 immunotherapy. Receptors originate from a human donor with breast cancer. The CDR3 runs from the conserved cysteine through the conserved F or W.

V,J,CDR3
TRBV11-3,TRBJ1-2,CASSWTQGQQRSYGYTF
TRBV28,TRBJ1-5,CASRGGSQPQHF
TRBV18,TRBJ2-7,CASSRGDRGSYEQYF
TRBV6-8,TRBJ1-1,CASSAGQGNTEAFF
TRBV30,TRBJ2-7,CAWSGLVEQYF
TRBV6-8,TRBJ1-5,CASSYSYTQPQHF
TRBV19,TRBJ1-1,CASSGLGQGAFF
TRBV11-3,TRBJ1-4,CASSPRGTAINEKLFF
TRBV7-2,TRBJ1-5,CASSAGYSQPQHF
TRBV19,TRBJ2-5,CASGRTFETQYF
TRBV10-2,TRBJ1-3,CASSEIQSSGNTIYF
TRBV29-1,TRBJ2-1,CSVARSPNEQFF
TRBV11-3,TRBJ1-5,CASSLVVDRARQPQHF
TRBV18,TRBJ1-5,CASSPGTGPQPQHF
TRBV6-8,TRBJ1-2,CASSSTSTGFYGYTF
TRBV11-3,TRBJ2-7,CASSSSGTGAYEQYF
TRBV18,TRBJ2-2,CASSPRTGSATGELFF
TRBV11-3,TRBJ1-1,CASSCGGPGDSLNTEAFF
TRBV6-8,TRBJ1-1,CAIRRFPGSNTEAFF
TRBV5-1,TRBJ2-1,CASSSVAGSGVGYNEQFF
TRBV19,TRBJ2-7,CASSIGLSYEQYF
TRBV11-3,TRBJ2-7,CASSQALAGATYEQYF
TRBV28,TRBJ2-1,CASSLFTTSGGVQFF
TRBV18,TRBJ2-7,CASSPPGQASLGEQYF
TRBV2,TRBJ1-2,CARMAGHSYGYTF
TRBV28,TRBJ2-5,CASSLFGTGVDF
TRBV9,TRBJ1-2,CASSGKVVGYTF
TRBV6-8,TRBJ2-1,CASSYSKWGNEQFF
TRBV19,TRBJ2-5,CASSPGGYRQETQYF
TRBV1,TRBJ2-1,CASRYGLAGDNEQFF
TRBV28,TRBJ1-1,CASSFPGAVTEAFF
TRBV18,TRBJ2-3,CASSPGDSTDTQYF
TRBV28,TRBJ1-5,CASSFFQGVNQPQHF
TRBV5-1,TRBJ2-3,CASSLGGRTRTDTQYF
TRBV1,TRBJ2-2,CASSRGSSGKGGELFF
TRBV19,TRBJ1-1,CASTWGAGENTEAFF
TRBV28,TRBJ2-7,CASSLEPRGTKYEQYF
TRBV7-8,TRBJ2-7,CASSFGSGYEQYF
TRBV18,TRBJ1-2,CASSPSGFHGYTF
TRBV28,TRBJ2-7,CASSLRRSSGSSYEQYF
TRBV11-3,TRBJ2-1,CASNLGFWSRRDGYNEQFF
TRBV18,TRBJ2-1,CASSLAPGAAGQGYNEQFF
TRBV28,TRBJ2-6,CASSLTGANVLTF
TRBV29-1,TRBJ2-1,CSGLLAGGVGEQFF
TRBV29-1,TRBJ2-2,CSVERNRGVGATGELFF